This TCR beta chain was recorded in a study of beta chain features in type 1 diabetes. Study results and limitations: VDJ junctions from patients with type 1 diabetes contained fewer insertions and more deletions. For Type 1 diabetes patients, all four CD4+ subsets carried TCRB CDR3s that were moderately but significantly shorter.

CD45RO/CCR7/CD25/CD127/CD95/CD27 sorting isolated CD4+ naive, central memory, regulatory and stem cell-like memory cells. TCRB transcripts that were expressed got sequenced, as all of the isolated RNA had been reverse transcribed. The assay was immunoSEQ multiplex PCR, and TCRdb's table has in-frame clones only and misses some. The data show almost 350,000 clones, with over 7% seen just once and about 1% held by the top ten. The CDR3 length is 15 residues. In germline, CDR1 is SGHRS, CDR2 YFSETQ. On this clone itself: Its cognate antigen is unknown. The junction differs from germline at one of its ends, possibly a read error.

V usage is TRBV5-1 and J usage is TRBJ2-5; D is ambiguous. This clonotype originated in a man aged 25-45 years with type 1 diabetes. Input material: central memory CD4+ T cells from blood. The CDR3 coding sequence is TGTGCCAGCAGCTCCGGCTCTATAATTCGGGAGACCCAGTACTTC. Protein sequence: CASSSGSIIRETQYF.